Listed below are T cell receptor beta chains from one sample, sequenced in a study of vaccination and CD4 T cells after COVID-19. These receptors have no identified antigens. TCRdb reprocessed the PCR reads via MiXCR and lists one record per CDR3 protein. The sample lists about 19,000 distinct CDR3 sequences; approximately 39% were seen once. The material sequenced was cultured CD4+ T cells from blood. The receptors were sampled from a human donor with COVID-19. Each CDR3 is given with its conserved first and last residue. The D gene is left open where the match is weak. Not all rows give a size; the values are once, few, many and, for expanded clones, a class.

clone_size j_call v_call d_call cdr3_aa cdr3_nt
once TRBJ1-1 TRBV28 NA CASGTTTEAFF TGTGCCAGCGGAACGACTACCGAAGCTTTCTTT
few TRBJ1-2 TRBV20-1 NA CSARGVSGYTF TGCAGTGCTAGAGGGGTTAGTGGCTACACCTTC
NA TRBJ1-6 TRBV6-4 TRBD1 CASRRTGGDSPLHF TGTGCCAGCAGGAGGACAGGGGGCGATTCACCCCTCCACTTT
few TRBJ1-2 TRBV20-1 NA CSARDMGNYGYTF TGCAGTGCTAGAGATATGGGAAACTATGGCTACACCTTC
medium-sized TRBJ1-3 TRBV6-1 NA CASSRIGNTIYF TGTGCCAGCAGCCGGATTGGAAACACCATATATTTT
NA TRBJ2-2 TRBV5-1 NA CASSLGATNTGELFF TGCGCCAGCAGCTTGGGTGCAACCAACACCGGGGAGCTGTTTTTT
NA TRBJ1-1 TRBV27 NA CASSLGGREAFF TGTGCCAGCAGCTTAGGGGGTCGTGAAGCTTTCTTT
NA TRBJ1-1 TRBV18 NA CASSPWGYTEALF TGTGCCAGCTCACCATGGGGGTACACTGAAGCTCTCTTT
NA TRBJ1-1 TRBV2 NA CASSGTGRKTEAFF TGTGCCAGCAGTGGAACAGGGAGGAAAACTGAAGCTTTCTTT
NA TRBJ1-1 TRBV19 TRBD1 CASTSPGQANTEAFF TGTGCCAGTACAAGTCCCGGACAGGCCAACACTGAAGCTTTCTTT
NA TRBJ2-5 TRBV28 NA CASSSPGQVGETQYF TGTGCCAGCAGTTCACCCGGCCAGGTGGGAGAGACCCAGTACTTC
NA TRBJ2-3 TRBV7-3 TRBD2 CASSLAASGGARDTQYF TGTGCCAGCAGCTTAGCGGCTAGCGGGGGGGCCAGAGATACGCAGTATTTT
few TRBJ1-5 TRBV20-1 TRBD1 CSARDRAGGNQPQHF TGCAGTGCTAGAGATCGGGCAGGGGGGAATCAGCCCCAGCATTTT
few TRBJ1-5 TRBV27 NA CASSLGGSNQPQHF TGTGCCAGCAGTTTAGGAGGGAGCAATCAGCCCCAGCATTTT
NA TRBJ1-5 TRBV2 TRBD1 CASIDRENVQPQHF TGTGCCAGCATCGACAGGGAGAATGTTCAGCCCCAGCATTTT
few TRBJ1-6 TRBV25-1 TRBD1 CASSEFGTGNNSPLHF TGTGCCAGCAGTGAATTTGGGACAGGGAACAATTCACCCCTCCACTTT
NA TRBJ1-1 TRBV11-2 TRBD1 CASSPRGPSQGANTEAFF TGTGCCAGCAGCCCTCGGGGGCCCAGCCAGGGGGCAAACACTGAAGCTTTCTTT
NA TRBJ2-3 TRBV6-1 TRBD2 CASRPREVAGGPSTDTQYF TGTGCCAGCAGGCCTCGTGAGGTAGCGGGGGGGCCTAGCACAGATACGCAGTATTTT
few TRBJ2-3 TRBV6-5 NA CASSYSIVGGRADTQYF TGTGCCAGCAGTTACTCTATTGTGGGGGGTAGGGCAGATACGCAGTATTTT
once TRBJ2-7 TRBV5-1 TRBD1 CASRVAGGWDEQYF TGCGCCAGCAGGGTCGCAGGGGGATGGGACGAGCAGTACTTC
NA TRBJ1-5 TRBV28 TRBD1 CASSPRQGANNQPQHF TGTGCCAGCAGTCCACGACAGGGGGCGAACAATCAGCCCCAGCATTTT
NA TRBJ1-2 TRBV6-1 NA CASSPGANYGYTF TGTGCCAGCAGCCCAGGGGCTAACTATGGCTACACCTTC
few TRBJ1-5 TRBV30 NA CAWSVPNTGGQPQHF TGTGCCTGGAGTGTACCCAACACAGGTGGTCAGCCCCAGCATTTT
NA TRBJ2-2 TRBV25-1 NA CASGGIGELFF TGTGCCAGCGGGGGTATCGGGGAGCTGTTTTTT
few TRBJ2-5 TRBV12-3/TRBV12-4 NA CASSLIGEIQTQYF TGTGCCAGCAGTTTAATAGGGGAAATACAGACCCAGTACTTC
few TRBJ1-3 TRBV7-6 NA CASSLGENTIYF TGTGCCAGCAGCTTAGGGGAGAACACCATATATTTT
NA TRBJ1-1 TRBV20-1 TRBD1 CSAQGQGGTEAFF TGCAGTGCTCAAGGCCAGGGGGGGACTGAAGCTTTCTTT
NA TRBJ2-5 TRBV24-1 NA CATSRWQQETQYF TGTGCCACCAGTAGATGGCAACAAGAGACCCAGTACTTC
NA TRBJ2-7 TRBV20-1 TRBD2 CSCRQGSGRSSYEQYF TGCAGTTGCCGACAAGGTAGCGGGAGGAGCTCCTACGAGCAGTACTTC
NA TRBJ2-1 TRBV7-8 NA CASSFQRLREQFF TGTGCCAGCAGCTTTCAGCGGCTAAGGGAGCAGTTCTTC
NA TRBJ1-2 TRBV28 NA CASIGAGLGGYTF TGTGCCAGCATCGGGGCGGGGTTAGGTGGCTACACCTTC
NA TRBJ1-6 TRBV28 TRBD1 CASSQMTGVNSPLHF TGTGCCAGCAGCCAGATGACAGGGGTAAATTCACCCCTCCACTTT
few TRBJ2-7 TRBV19 TRBD1 CASSIGGQGASSEQYF TGTGCCAGTAGTATAGGGGGACAGGGGGCGAGTTCCGAGCAGTACTTC
few TRBJ2-2 TRBV21-1 NA CASSKHGSRWRGSNTGELFF TGTGCCAGCAGCAAACATGGATCCCGTTGGCGGGGGTCGAACACCGGGGAGCTGTTTTTT
NA TRBJ1-2 TRBV27 TRBD1 CTSSYRDRGHGYTF TGTACCAGCAGCTACCGGGACAGGGGGCATGGCTACACCTTC
few TRBJ2-7 TRBV20-1 NA CSAPIPAPGEQYF TGCAGTGCCCCCATACCGGCCCCGGGCGAGCAGTACTTC
NA TRBJ2-5 TRBV20-1 NA CSARELRGRQETQYF TGCAGTGCTAGAGAACTTCGGGGACGACAAGAGACCCAGTACTTC
NA TRBJ1-1 TRBV6-1 NA CASSVLTDNTEAFF TGTGCCAGCAGTGTCCTAACGGATAACACTGAAGCTTTCTTT
few TRBJ1-2 TRBV7-2 TRBD1 CASSYPGQGYGYTF TGTGCCAGCAGTTATCCAGGACAGGGGTATGGCTACACCTTC
NA TRBJ2-7 TRBV21-1 NA CASRPKAYEQYF TGTGCCAGCAGGCCCAAGGCCTACGAGCAGTACTTC
NA TRBJ2-2 TRBV29-1 NA CSVQGTGELFF TGCAGCGTTCAGGGCACCGGGGAGCTGTTTTTT
few TRBJ2-2 TRBV10-3 NA CAMRGQLNTGELFF TGTGCCATGCGAGGACAGCTGAACACCGGGGAGCTGTTTTTT
NA TRBJ2-5 TRBV5-1 TRBD1 CASSPGTVRMGTQYF TGCGCCAGCAGCCCTGGGACAGTTCGGATGGGGACCCAGTACTTC
NA TRBJ1-2 TRBV4-3 TRBD1 CASSQTHAGTGAGSTF TGCGCCAGCAGCCAGACCCACGCCGGGACAGGGGCCGGATCCACCTTC
few TRBJ2-7 TRBV10-3 TRBD1 CAISGYGTGSVEQYF TGTGCCATCAGTGGTTATGGGACAGGGTCGGTCGAGCAGTACTTC
NA TRBJ2-3 TRBV20-1 TRBD2 CSARTSGTDTQYF TGCAGTGCTCGGACTAGCGGGACAGATACGCAGTATTTT
NA TRBJ1-6 TRBV6-1 NA CASRESSYNSPLHF TGTGCCAGCAGAGAGAGCTCCTATAATTCACCCCTCCACTTT
NA TRBJ1-5 TRBV5-6 NA CASSWGRSNQPQHF TGTGCCAGCAGCTGGGGACGGAGCAATCAGCCCCAGCATTTT